The entry below describes one T cell receptor beta chain. This entry comes from a study of blood T cell repertoires in COVID-19. Study overall: Samples of COVID-19 (acute and convalescent) were obtained from the United States, Italy and Spain. PBMCs, B-cell-depleted T cells, or T cells were the source of the cDNA or gDNA that made up the material.

In the authors' methods: Quantification of nucleated cells was approximated via reference gene primer amplification. Sequenced by immunoSEQ multiplex PCR; TCRdb stores in-frame clones only, minus some. The DNA was the basis for D and trimming; V, J and clone size are from that table. The sample yields hundreds of thousands of clones, just over 85% seen once. The CDR3 totals 13 residues. Germline loops: CDR1 SGHDN, CDR2 FVKESK. Trimming cost V 0 bases and J 10 bases, with 10 bases left between them. This sequence originates from a woman between 25 and 40 years old with active or convalescent COVID-19. This rearrangement joins TRBV14 to TRBJ2-1; D perhaps matches TRBD1 (6 bases). Sequenced material: peripheral blood. The CDR3 sequence is CASSQDSRGEQFF. CDR3 nucleotide sequence: TGTGCCAGCAGCCAAGATAGCAGGGGCGAGCAGTTCTTC.